Listed below are T cell receptor beta chains from one sample, sequenced in a study of T cells after yellow fever vaccination. Each CDR3 protein gets one entry after TCRdb re-called the 5' RACE reads with MiXCR. The sample has 200,000 or so distinct CDR3 sequences, 5.5% to 8.5% seen once. Here the sequenced sample was CD4+ T cells sorted from PBMCs, taken on the day of the yellow fever booster vaccination. These receptors were taken from a man aged 30 to 39 who received the YFV17D yellow fever vaccine. The CDR3 runs from the conserved cysteine through the conserved F or W. D genes are given only for firm matches.

NA,TRBV28,CASSFLVGEQFF
NA,TRBV2,CAGSMNTEAFF
NA,TRBV6-5,CASSYFRGETQYF
NA,TRBV20-1,CSALARNQPQHF
TRBD2,TRBV2,CASRRLAGGEETQYF
NA,TRBV12-3/TRBV12-4,CASSDPGPLYNEQFF
NA,TRBV20-1,CSATILRGTANTGELFF
NA,TRBV12-3/TRBV12-4,CASSFRSGYGYTF
NA,TRBV4-3,CASSHKRTARAADTQYF
NA,TRBV7-8,CASSLQGFSGNEQFF
NA,TRBV5-1,CASSLGQLQETQYF
NA,TRBV5-8,CASSLTGEQYF
NA,TRBV1,CTSSQPVQGDTEAFF
NA,TRBV19,CASSAQHANTGELFF
NA,TRBV27,CASSLGLKSNEKLFF
TRBD2,TRBV11-2,CASSSPERGTDTQYF
NA,TRBV5-1,CASSLGQGSDTQYF
NA,TRBV20-1,CSAKGTGYYEQYF
NA,TRBV7-2,CASSLGQAETQYF
TRBD2,TRBV18,CASSILLAEYNEQFF
NA,TRBV28,CASSLKESLYEQYF
NA,TRBV4-2,CASSQEGAASYEQYF
TRBD1,TRBV6-5,CASNQDRGTDTQYF
TRBD1,TRBV11-3,CASSLGDRDTQYF
NA,TRBV14,CASSILLETQYF
TRBD1,TRBV6-1,CASSDTLGTGREKETQYF
TRBD1,TRBV5-5,CASSLTGGKTGETQYF
NA,TRBV7-8,CASSLRASSAYEQYF
NA,TRBV27,CASRPSGARRNEQYF
NA,TRBV6-5,CASSGGMGAFF
NA,TRBV7-2,CASSPILIPNYGYTF
TRBD2,TRBV7-2,CASSITSDHEQYF
TRBD1,TRBV6-5,CASRGTVSNQPQHF
NA,TRBV7-2,CASSSQQETQYF
NA,TRBV30,CAWSPDRQETQYF
NA,TRBV29-1,CSVEVSKVTGELVF
NA,TRBV7-8,CASSLAPSIMRRNIQYF
NA,TRBV9,CASSVGPSSLVGEQYF
NA,TRBV15,CATGSKARANEKLFF
TRBD1,TRBV29-1,CSARDRVENEQFF
NA,TRBV20-1,CSAPTQGYGVDGTGELFF
NA,TRBV20-1,CSASVYRQGDTQYF
NA,TRBV4-3,CASSQERDQTYNEQFF
NA,TRBV30,CAGTGAGELFF
NA,TRBV4-1,CASSQDFRGANVLTF
TRBD1,TRBV18,CASSQGQAQYEQYF
NA,TRBV3-1,CASSQRYFRDGSRSDTQYF
NA,TRBV14,CASSIFQTDTQYF
TRBD2,TRBV27,CASSSTPKVSGIAKETQYF
NA,TRBV20-1,CSPGQTLEEQYF
TRBD1,TRBV29-1,CSVGGQAYEQYF